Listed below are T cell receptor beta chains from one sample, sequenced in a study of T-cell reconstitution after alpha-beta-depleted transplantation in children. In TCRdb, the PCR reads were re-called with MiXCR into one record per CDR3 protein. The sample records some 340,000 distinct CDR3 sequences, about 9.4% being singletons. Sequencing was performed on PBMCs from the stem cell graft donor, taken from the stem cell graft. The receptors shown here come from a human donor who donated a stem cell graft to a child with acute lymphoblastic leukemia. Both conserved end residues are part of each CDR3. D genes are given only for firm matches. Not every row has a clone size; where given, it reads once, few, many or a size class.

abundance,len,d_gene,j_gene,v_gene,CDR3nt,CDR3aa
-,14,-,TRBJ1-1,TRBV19,TGTGCCAGTAGTCGCCTGGAGGGGCCCACTGAAGCTTTCTTT,CASSRLEGPTEAFF
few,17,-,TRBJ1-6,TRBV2,TGTGCCAGCAGTGAAGTTCACAGGGACTTTCATAATTCACCCCTCCACTTT,CASSEVHRDFHNSPLHF
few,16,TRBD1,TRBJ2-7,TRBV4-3,TGCGCCAGCAGCCAAGATCGGACGGGACAGGGATACGAGCAGTACTTC,CASSQDRTGQGYEQYF
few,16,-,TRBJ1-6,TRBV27,TGTGCCAGCAGTTTAGGGGGGGGCCCCTATAATTCACCCCTCCACTTT,CASSLGGGPYNSPLHF
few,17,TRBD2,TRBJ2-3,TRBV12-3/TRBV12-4,TGTGCCAGCAGTTTAGCAGTGGAGACTAGCGGCACAGATACGCAGTATTTT,CASSLAVETSGTDTQYF
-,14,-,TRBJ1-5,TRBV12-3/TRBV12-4,TGTGCCAGCAGGCTCAGGGGACCTCATCAGCCCCAGCATTTT,CASRLRGPHQPQHF
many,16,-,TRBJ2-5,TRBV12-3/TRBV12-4,TGTGCCAGCACCCAAGGGGCGGCCCAGAACCAAGAGACCCAGTACTTC,CASTQGAAQNQETQYF
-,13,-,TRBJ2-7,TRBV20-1,TGCAGTGCTCAGCGGACCAGTGTAGGGGAGCAGTACTTC,CSAQRTSVGEQYF
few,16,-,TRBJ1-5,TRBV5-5,TGTGCCAGCAGCTTGGTTGGTCCCGGGAGCAATCAGCCCCAGCATTTT,CASSLVGPGSNQPQHF
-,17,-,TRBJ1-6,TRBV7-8,TGTGCCAGCAGCTTAGCGGAGCGGTGGAGTCATCATTCACCCCTCCACTTT,CASSLAERWSHHSPLHF
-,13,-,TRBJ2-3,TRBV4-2,TGTGCCAGCAGCCTGGTTGACACAGATACGCAGTATTTT,CASSLVDTDTQYF
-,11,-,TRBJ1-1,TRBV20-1,TGCAGTGGAGACAGGAACACTGAAGCTTTCTTT,CSGDRNTEAFF
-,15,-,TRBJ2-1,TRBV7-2,TGTGCCAGCAGCCAAGCAAGGACTGGTTACAATGAGCAGTTCTTC,CASSQARTGYNEQFF
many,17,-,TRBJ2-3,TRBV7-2,TGTGCCAGCAGCGCCCGACAGCGGCGCGGATACACAGATACGCAGTATTTT,CASSARQRRGYTDTQYF
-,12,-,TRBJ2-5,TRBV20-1,TGCAGTGCTAGTTGGCAAGGGGAGACCCAGTACTTC,CSASWQGETQYF
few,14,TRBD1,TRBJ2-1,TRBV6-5,TGTGCCAGCAGTTGGACAGGGTCCGGCAATGAGCAGTTCTTC,CASSWTGSGNEQFF
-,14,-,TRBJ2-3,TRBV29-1,TGCAGCGTCCGAAACGTGGTAGTTTCAGATACGCAGTATTTT,CSVRNVVVSDTQYF